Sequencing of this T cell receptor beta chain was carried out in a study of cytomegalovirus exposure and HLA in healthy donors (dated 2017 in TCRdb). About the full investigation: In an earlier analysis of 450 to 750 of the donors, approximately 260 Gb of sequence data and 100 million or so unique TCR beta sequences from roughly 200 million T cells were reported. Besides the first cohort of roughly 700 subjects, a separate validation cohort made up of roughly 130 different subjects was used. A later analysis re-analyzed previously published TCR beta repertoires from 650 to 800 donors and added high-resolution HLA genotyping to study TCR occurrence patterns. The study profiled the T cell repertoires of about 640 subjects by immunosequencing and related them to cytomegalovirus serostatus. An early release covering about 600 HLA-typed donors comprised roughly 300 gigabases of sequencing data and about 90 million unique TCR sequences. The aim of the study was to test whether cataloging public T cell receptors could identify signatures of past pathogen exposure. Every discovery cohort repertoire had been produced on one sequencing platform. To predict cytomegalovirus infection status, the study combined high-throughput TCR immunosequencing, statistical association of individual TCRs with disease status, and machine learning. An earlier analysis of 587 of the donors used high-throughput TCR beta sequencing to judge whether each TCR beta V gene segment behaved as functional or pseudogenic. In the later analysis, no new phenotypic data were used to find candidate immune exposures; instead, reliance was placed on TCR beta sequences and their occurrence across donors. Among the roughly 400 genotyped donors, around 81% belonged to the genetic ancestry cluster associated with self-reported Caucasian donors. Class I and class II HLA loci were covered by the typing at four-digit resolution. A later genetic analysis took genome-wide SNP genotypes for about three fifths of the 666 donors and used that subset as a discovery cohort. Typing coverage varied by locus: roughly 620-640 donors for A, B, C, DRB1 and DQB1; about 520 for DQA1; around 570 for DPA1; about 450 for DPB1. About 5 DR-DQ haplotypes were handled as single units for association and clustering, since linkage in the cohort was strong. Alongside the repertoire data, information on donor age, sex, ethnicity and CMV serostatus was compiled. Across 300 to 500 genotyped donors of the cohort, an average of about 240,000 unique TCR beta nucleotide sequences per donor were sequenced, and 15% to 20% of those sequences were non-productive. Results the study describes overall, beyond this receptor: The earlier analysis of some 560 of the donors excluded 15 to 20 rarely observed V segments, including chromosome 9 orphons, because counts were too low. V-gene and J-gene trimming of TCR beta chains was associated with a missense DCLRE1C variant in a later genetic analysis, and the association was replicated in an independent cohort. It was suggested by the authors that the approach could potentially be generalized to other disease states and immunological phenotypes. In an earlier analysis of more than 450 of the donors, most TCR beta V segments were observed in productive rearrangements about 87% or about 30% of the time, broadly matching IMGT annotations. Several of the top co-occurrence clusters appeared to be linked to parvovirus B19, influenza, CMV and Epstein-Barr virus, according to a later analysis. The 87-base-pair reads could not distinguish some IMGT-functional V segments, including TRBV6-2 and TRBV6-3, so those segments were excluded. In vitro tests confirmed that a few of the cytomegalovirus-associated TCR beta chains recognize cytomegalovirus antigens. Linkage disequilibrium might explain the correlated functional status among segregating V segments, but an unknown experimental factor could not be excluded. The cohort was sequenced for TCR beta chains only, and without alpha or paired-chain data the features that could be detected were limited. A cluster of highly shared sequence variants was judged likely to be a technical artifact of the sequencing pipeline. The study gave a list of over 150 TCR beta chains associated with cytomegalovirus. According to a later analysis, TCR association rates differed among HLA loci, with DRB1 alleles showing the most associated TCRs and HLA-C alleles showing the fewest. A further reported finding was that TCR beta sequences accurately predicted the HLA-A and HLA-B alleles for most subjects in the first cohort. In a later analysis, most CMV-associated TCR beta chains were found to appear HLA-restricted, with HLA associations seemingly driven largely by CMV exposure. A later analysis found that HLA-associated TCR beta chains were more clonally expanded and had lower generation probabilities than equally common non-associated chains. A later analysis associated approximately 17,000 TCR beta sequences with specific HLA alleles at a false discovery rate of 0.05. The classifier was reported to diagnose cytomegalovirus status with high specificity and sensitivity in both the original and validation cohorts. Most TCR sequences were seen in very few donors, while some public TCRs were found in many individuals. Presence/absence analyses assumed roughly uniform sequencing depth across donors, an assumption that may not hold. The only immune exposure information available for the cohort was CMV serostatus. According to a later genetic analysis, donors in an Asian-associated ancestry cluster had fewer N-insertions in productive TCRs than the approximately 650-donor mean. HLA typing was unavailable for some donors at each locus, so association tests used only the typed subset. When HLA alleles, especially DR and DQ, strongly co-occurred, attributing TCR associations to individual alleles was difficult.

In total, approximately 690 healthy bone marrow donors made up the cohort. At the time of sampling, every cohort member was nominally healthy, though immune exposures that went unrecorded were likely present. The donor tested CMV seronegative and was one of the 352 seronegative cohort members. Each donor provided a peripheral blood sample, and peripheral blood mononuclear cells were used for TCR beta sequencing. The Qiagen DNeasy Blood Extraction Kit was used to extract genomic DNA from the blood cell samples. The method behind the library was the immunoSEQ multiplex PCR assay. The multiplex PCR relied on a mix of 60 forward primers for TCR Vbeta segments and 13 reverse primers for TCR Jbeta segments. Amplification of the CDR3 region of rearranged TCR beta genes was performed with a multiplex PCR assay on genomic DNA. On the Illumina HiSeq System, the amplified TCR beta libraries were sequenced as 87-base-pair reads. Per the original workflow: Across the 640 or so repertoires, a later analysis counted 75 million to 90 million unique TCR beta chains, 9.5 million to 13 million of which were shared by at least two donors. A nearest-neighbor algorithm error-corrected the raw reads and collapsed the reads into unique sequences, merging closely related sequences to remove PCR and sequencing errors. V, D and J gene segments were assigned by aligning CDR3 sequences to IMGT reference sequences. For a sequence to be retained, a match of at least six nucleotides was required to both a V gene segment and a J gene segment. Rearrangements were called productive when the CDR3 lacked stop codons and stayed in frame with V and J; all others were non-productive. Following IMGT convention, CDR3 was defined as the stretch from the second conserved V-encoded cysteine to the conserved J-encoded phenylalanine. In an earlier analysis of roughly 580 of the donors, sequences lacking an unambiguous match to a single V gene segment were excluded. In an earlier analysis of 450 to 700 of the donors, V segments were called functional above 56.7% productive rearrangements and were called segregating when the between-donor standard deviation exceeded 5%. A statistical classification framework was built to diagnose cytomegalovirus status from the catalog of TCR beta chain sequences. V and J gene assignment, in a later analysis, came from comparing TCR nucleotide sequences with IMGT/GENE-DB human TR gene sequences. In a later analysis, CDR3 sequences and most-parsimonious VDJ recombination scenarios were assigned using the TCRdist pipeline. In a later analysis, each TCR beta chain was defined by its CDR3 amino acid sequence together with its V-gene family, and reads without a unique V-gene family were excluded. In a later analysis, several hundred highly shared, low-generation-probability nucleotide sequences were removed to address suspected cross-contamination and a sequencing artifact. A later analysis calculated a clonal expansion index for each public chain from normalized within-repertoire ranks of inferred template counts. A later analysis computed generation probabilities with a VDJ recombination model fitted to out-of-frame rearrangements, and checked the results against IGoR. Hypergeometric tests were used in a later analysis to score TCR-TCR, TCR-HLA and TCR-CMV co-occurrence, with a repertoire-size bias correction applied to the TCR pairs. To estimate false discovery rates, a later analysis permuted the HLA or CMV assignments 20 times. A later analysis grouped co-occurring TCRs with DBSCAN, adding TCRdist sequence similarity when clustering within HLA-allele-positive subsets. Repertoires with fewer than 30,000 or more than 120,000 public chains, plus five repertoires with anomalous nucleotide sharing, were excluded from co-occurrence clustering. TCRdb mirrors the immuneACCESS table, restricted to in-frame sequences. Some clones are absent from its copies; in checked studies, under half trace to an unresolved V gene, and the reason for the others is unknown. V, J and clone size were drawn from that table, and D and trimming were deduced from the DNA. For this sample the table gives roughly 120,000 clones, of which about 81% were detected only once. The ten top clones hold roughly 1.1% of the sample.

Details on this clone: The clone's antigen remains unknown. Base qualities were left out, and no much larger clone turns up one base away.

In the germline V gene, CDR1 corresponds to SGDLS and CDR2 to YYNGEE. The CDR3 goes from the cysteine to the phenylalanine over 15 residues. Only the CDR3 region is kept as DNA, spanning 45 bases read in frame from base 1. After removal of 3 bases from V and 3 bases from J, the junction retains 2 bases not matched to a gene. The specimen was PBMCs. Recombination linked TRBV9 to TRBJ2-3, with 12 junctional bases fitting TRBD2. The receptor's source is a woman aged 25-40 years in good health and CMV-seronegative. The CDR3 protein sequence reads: CASSALAGGTDTQYF. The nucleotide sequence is TGTGCCAGCAGCGCCCTAGCGGGGGGGACAGATACGCAGTATTTT.